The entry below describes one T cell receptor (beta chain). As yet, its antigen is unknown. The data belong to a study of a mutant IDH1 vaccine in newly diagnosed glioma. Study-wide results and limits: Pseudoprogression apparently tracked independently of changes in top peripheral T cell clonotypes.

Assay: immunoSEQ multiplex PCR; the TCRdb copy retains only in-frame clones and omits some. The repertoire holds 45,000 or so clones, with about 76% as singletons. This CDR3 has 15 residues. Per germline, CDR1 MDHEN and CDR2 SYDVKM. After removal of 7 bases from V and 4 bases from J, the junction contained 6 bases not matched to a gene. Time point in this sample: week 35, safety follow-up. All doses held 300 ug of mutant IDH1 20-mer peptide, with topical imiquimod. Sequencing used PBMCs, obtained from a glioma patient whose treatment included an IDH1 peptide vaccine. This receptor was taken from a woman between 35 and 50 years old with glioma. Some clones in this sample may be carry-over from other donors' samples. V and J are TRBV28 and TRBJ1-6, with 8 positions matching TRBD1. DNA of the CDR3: TGTGCCAGCACTAAAGGGGACAGGTATAATTCACCCCTCCACTTT. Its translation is CASTKGDRYNSPLHF.